This TCR beta chain came from a study of blood T cell repertoires in COVID-19. Per the original methods: Amplification with reference gene primers provided the estimates of nucleated cell counts. This table comes from immunoSEQ multiplex PCR, and its TCRdb copy is limited to in-frame clones, with some not included. That table is the source of V, J and clone size, and D and trimming were worked out from the DNA. Of tens of thousands of clones in the sample, about four fifths were seen once. The CDR3 spans 16 residues. Germline V gives CDR1 MDHEN, CDR2 SYDVKM. The junction had 11 bases not matched to a gene; V was cut back by 7 bases and J by 3 bases.

The material sequenced was peripheral blood. The chain is built from TRBV28 and TRBJ2-7; 11 bases align to TRBD1. The sequence derives from a man between 65 and 79 years old with acute or convalescent COVID-19. CDR3: CASTPLAGTGGYEQYF. CDR3 DNA: TGTGCCAGCACTCCTTTAGCCGGGACAGGGGGCTACGAGCAGTACTTC.